The source of this T cell receptor beta chain is a study of blood T cell repertoires in COVID-19. Turning to the study itself: Spain, Italy and the United States supplied samples that represented acute and convalescent COVID-19. Sample material is recorded as cDNA or gDNA derived from T cells, B-cell-depleted T cells, or PBMCs.

As handled by the study authors: Estimates of nucleated cell counts were drawn from the amplification of reference gene primers. Method: immunoSEQ multiplex PCR; TCRdb's copy keeps in-frame clones and lacks some. That table furnishes V, J and clone size, whereas the DNA furnished D and trimming. The top ten hold 5.5% to 7% of the sample, which has 120,000 to 150,000 clones, roughly four fifths seen once. The V end lost 7 bases, the J end lost 6 bases, and 21 bases lay between the germline ends. Germline assignment: CDR1 LNHDA and CDR2 SQIVND (reference sequence). The CDR3 contains 16 residues. The receptor was derived from a human donor in a cohort sampled during active COVID-19. The chain combines TRBV19 with TRBJ2-2; D may be TRBD2 (5 bases). Sequencing was done on a sample of peripheral blood. The CDR3 nucleotides read TGTGCCAGTAAACATGAGGGTAGTGGAGTGCCCGGGGAGCTGTTTTTT. Its protein is CASKHEGSGVPGELFF. The full variable domain, completed using reference TRBV19 and TRBJ2-2, is DGGITQSPKYLFRKEGQNVTLSCEQNLNHDAMYWYRQDPGQGLRLIYYSQIVNDFQKGDIAEGYSVSREKKESFPLTVTSAQKNPTAFYLCASKHEGSGVPGELFFGEGSRLTVL.